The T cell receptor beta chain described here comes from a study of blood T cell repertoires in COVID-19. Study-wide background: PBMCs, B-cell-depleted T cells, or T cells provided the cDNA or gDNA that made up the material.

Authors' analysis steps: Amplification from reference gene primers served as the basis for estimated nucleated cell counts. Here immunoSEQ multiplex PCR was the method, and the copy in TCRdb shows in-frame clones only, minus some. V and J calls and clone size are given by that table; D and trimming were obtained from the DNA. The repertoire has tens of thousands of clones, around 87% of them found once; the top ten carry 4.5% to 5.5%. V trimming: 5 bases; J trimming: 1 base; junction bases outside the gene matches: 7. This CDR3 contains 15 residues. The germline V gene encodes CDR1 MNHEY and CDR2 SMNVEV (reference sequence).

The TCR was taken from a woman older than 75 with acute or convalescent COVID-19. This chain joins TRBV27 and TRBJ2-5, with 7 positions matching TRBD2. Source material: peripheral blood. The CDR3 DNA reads TGTGCCAGCAGTAGCGGGGTCTATCCCCAAGAGACCCAGTACTTC. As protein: CASSSGVYPQETQYF.